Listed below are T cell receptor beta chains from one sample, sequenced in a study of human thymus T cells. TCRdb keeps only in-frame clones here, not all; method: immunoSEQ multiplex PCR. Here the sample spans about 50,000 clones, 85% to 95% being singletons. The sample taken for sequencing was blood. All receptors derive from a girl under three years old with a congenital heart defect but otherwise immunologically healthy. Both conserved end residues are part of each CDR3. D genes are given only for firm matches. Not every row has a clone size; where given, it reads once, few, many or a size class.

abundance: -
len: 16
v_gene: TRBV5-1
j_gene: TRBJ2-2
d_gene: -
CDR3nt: TGCGCCAGCAGCTTGGAGGTCCCTAGAGGCACCGGGGAGCTGTTTTTT
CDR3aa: CASSLEVPRGTGELFF

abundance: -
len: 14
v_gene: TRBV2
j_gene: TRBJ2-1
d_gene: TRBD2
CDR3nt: TGTGCCAGCAGGGGACTAGCGGGAAAGAATGAGCAGTTCTTC
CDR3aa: CASRGLAGKNEQFF

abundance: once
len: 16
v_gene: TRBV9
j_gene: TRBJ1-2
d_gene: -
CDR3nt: TGTGCCAGCAGCGTAGCTACTGGGCGGGGTAACTATGGCTACACCTTC
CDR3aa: CASSVATGRGNYGYTF

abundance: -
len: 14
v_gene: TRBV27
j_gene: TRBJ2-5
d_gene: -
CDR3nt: TGTGCCAGCAGCTTAAGCCGGGGCAGCGAGACCCAGTACTTC
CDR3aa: CASSLSRGSETQYF

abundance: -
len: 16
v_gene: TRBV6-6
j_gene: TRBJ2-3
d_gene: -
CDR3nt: TGTGCCAGCATCAACAATTGGGGGGCCGACACAGATACGCAGTATTTT
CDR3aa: CASINNWGADTDTQYF

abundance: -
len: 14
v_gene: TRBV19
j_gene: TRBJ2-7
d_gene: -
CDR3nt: TGTGCCAGTAGTATGAGGGAGCATACCTACGAGCAGTACTTC
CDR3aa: CASSMREHTYEQYF

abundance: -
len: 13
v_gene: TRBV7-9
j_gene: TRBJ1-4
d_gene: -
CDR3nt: TGTGCCAGCAGCTTTTGGGGGAATGAAAAACTGTTTTTT
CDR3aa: CASSFWGNEKLFF

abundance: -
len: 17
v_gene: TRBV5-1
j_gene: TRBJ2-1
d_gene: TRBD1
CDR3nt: TGCGCCAGCAGCTTAGTGCCCCCGGGACAGGGGCCCAATGAGCAGTTCTTC
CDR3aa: CASSLVPPGQGPNEQFF

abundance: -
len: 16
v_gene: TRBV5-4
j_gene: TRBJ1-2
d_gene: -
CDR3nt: TGTGCCAGCAGCCCGGGGGTGAGGGATCTTAACTATGGCTACACCTTC
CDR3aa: CASSPGVRDLNYGYTF

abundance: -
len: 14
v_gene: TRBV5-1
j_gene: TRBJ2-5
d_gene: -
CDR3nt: TGCGCCAGCAGCACGGGACGGCTACAAGAGACCCAGTACTTC
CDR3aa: CASSTGRLQETQYF

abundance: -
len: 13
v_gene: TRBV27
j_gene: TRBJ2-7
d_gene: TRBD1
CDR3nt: TGTGCCAGCAGTTTGGGACAGAGCTACGAGCAGTACTTC
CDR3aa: CASSLGQSYEQYF

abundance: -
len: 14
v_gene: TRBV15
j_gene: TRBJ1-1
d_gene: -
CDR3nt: TGTGCCACCAGCAGAAGATCGGTCAGCACTGAAGCTTTCTTT
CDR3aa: CATSRRSVSTEAFF

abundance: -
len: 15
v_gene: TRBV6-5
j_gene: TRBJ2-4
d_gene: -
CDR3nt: TGTGCCAGCAGTTACTCATGGAGCAGAAACCACATTCAGTACTTC
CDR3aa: CASSYSWSRNHIQYF

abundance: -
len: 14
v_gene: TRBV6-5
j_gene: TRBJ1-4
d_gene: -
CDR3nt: TGTGCCAGCGGACTAACAGGAGGGTCTGAAAAACTGTTTTTT
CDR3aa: CASGLTGGSEKLFF

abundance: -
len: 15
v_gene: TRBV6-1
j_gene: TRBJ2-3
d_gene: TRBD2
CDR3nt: TGTGCCAGCAGCCGACTAGCGGGAAGGCAAGATACGCAGTATTTT
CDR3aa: CASSRLAGRQDTQYF

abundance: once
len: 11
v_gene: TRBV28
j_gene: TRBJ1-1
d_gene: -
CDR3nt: TGTGCCAGCAGTTTTTGGGCAGGGGCCGTCTTT
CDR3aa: CASSFWAGAVF

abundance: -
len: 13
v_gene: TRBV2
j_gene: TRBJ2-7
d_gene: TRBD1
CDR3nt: TGTGCCAGCAGGGGGGACAGGCCCTACGAGCAGTACTTC
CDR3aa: CASRGDRPYEQYF

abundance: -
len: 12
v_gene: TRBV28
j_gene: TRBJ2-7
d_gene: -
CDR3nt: TGTGCCAGCACCCCCCCTGTTGGCGAGCAGTACTTC
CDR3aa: CASTPPVGEQYF

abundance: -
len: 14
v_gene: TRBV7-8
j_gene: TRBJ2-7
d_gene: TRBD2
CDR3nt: TGTGCCAGCGGTTCTAGCGGAAGCTCCTACGAGCAGTACTTC
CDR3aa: CASGSSGSSYEQYF

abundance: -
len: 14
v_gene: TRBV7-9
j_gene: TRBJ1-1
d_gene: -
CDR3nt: TGTGCCAGCAGGGACGTGTCGGCGAACACTGAAGCTTTCTTT
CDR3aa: CASRDVSANTEAFF

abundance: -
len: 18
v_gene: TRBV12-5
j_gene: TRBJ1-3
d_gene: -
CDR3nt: TGTGCTAGTGGTCCCCGTGAGTGGGCAGGCTTCTCTGGAAACACCATATATTTT
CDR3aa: CASGPREWAGFSGNTIYF

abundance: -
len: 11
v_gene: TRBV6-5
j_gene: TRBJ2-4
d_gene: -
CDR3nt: TGTGCCAGCAGTTACGGGAGGCGATGGTACTTC
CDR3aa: CASSYGRRWYF

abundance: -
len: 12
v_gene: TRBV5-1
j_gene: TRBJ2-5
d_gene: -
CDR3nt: TGCGCCAGCAGCTTGCCAGGGGAGACCCAGTACTTC
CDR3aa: CASSLPGETQYF

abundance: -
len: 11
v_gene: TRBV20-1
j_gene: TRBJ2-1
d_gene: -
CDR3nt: TGCAGTGCTAGGGCTTACAATGAGCAGTTCTTC
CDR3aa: CSARAYNEQFF

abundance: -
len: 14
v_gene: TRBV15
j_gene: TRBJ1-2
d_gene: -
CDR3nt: TGTGCCACCAGCAGTTATCGGAAATCCTATGGCTACACCTTC
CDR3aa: CATSSYRKSYGYTF

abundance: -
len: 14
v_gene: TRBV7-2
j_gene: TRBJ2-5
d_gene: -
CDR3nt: TGTGCCAGCAGCCCCGGGACTCCCCTGGAGACCCAGTACTTC
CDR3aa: CASSPGTPLETQYF

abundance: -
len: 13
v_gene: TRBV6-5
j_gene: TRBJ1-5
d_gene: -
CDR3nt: TGTGCCAGCAGTTATCGGGGGCAAGGTCCCCAGCATTTT
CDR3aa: CASSYRGQGPQHF

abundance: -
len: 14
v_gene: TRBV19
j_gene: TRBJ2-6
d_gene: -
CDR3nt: TGTGCCAGTAGTATGGGGACTGGGGCCAACGTCCTGACTTTC
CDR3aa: CASSMGTGANVLTF

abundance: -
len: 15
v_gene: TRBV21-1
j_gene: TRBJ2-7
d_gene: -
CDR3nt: TGTGCCAGCAGCAAAGCTTGGCGGGAGAACCACGAGCAGTACTTC
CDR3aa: CASSKAWRENHEQYF

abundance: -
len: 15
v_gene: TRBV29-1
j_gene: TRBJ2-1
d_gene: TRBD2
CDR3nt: TGCAGCGGCCTATCTGGTTGGGGACTAAACAATGAGCAGTTCTTC
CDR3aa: CSGLSGWGLNNEQFF

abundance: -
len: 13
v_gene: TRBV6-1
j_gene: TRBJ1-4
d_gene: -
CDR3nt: TGTGCCACTCCCGATTGGGGGAGTGAAAAACTGTTTTTT
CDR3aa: CATPDWGSEKLFF

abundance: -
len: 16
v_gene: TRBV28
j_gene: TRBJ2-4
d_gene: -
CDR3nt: TGTGCCAGCAGTTTTACTAGGTCGGTAGCCAAAAACATTCAGTACTTC
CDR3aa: CASSFTRSVAKNIQYF

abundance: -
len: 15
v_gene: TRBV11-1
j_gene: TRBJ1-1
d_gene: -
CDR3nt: TGTGCCAGCAGCTTCGACAGGTTCTCGAACACTGAAGCTTTCTTT
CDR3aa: CASSFDRFSNTEAFF

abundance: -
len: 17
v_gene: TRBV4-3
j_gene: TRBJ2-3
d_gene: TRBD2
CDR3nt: TGCGCCAGCAGCCGTTGGGGGACTAGCAGGGGAGGGGATACGCAGTATTTT
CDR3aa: CASSRWGTSRGGDTQYF